In this sample, the clone carrying this TCR beta chain turned up many times. The CDR3 runs to 14 residues. Between the trimmed V and J ends, which lost 3 bases and 4 bases, there was a span of 10 bases. This sample stems from a study of early T cells in non-severe SARS-CoV-2 infection. TCRdb re-derived calls from the 5' RACE reads in MiXCR, one entry per CDR3 protein. The profile shows roughly 26,000 distinct CDR3 sequences, 5.1% of them singletons. The chain couples TRBV12-3 or TRBV12-4 to TRBJ2-1; D might be TRBD2 (5 bases). The sample comprised whole blood. This receptor was obtained from an adult who was a healthcare worker with PCR-confirmed SARS-CoV-2 infection or an uninfected control (not recorded which). CDR3 protein: CASSLERGYNEQFF. The CDR3, as DNA: TGTGCCAGCAGTTTGGAACGGGGTTACAATGAGCAGTTCTTC.